The T cell receptor (beta chain) described here comes from a study of shared clonotypes between healthy human individuals. Study observations and caveats: Estimated richness values were generally larger in naive subsets than in memory subsets. Generation probability values for non-shared clonotypes were lower than those for clonotypes shared by all four donors.

Germline CDR1 reads LNHDA; CDR2 reads SQIVND (reference sequence). The germline V and J ends were trimmed by 6 bases and 0 bases, with 11 bases remaining between them. The CDR3 length is 14 residues. It was into CD45RA+ naive and CD45RA-negative memory subsets that the CD4+ cells were split. Deep-level settings were used for running the assay. TCRdb's table, derived via immunoSEQ multiplex PCR, lists solely in-frame clones and lacks some. The sample lists about 2.5 million clones, about 90% occurring once. This clone came up once. As yet, its antigen is unknown. The sample comprised naive CD4+ T cells from PBMCs. The sample's subset: CD45RA+ positively selected. This clonotype was obtained from a man between 18 and 29 years old in good health. Some clones in this sample may be carry-over from other donors' samples. This chain joins TRBV19 and TRBJ2-5, with D unresolved. DNA for the CDR3: TGTGCCAGTAGGCCCCAGCTGTACCAAGAGACCCAGTACTTC. Protein sequence: CASRPQLYQETQYF.